This T cell receptor beta chain was identified during a study of blood T cell repertoires in COVID-19. Study-level information: Both acute and convalescent COVID-19 samples were obtained from the United States, Italy and Spain. In each case, the material was cDNA or gDNA derived from T cells, B-cell-depleted T cells, or PBMCs.

Clones were sequenced by immunoSEQ multiplex PCR, and TCRdb holds only the in-frame ones, with some missing. The sample lists 370,000 or so clones; approximately 80% were seen once. V dropped 4 bases and J dropped 0 bases, with 6 bases sitting between them. CDR3 length: 13 amino acids. The receptor comes from a human donor with acute or convalescent COVID-19. The donor label of this sample is uncertain. V gene TRBV12-3 or TRBV12-4 combines with J gene TRBJ1-1; D call uncertain. Source material: peripheral blood. CDR3 DNA: TGTGCCAGCAGTTACAGCATGAACACTGAAGCTTTCTTT. Translated: CASSYSMNTEAFF.